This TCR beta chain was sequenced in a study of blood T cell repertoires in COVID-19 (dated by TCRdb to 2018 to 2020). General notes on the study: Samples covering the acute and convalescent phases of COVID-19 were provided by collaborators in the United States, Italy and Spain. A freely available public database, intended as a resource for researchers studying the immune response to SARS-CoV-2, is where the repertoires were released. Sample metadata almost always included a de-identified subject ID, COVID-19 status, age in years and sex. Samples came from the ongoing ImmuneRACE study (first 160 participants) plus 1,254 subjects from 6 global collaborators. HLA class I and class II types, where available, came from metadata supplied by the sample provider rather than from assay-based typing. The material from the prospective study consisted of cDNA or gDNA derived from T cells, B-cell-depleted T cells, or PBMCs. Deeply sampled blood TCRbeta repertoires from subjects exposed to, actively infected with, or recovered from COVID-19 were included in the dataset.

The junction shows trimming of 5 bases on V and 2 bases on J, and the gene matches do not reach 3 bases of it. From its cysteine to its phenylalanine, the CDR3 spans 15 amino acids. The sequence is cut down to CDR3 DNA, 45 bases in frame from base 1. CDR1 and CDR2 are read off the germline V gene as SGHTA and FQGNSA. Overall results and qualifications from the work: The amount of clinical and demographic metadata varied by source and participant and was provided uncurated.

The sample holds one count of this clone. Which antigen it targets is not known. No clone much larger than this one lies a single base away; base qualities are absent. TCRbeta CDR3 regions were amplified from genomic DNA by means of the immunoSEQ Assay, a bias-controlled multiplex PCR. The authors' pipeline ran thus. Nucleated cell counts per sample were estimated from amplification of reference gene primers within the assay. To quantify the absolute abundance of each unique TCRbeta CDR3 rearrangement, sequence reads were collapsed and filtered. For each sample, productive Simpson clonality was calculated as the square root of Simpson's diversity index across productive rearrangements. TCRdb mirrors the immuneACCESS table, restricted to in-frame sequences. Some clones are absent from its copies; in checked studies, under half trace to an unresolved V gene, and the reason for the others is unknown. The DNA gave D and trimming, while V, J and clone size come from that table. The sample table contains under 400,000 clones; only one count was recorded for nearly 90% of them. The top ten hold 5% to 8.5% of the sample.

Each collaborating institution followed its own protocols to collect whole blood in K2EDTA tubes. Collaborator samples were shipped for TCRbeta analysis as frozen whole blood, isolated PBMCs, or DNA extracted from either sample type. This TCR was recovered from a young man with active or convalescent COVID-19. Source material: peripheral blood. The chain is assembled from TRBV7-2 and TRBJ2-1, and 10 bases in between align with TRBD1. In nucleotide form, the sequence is TGTGCCAGCAGCAACGGACAGGGGGCCTACAATGAGCAGTTCTTC. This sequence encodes CASSNGQGAYNEQFF.